This T cell receptor beta chain is from a study of OX40 agonist ivuxolimab in advanced cancers. Looking at the study overall: Three patients showed partial responses: one hepatocellular carcinoma and two cutaneous melanoma cases.

This CDR3 is built from 12 residues. Germline lookup yields CDR1 SGHVS and CDR2 FQNEAQ. V was pared by 5 bases and J by 2 bases, with 6 bases between. General study findings and limits: Dose levels from 0.1 to 3.0 mg/kg saw CD4+ and CD8+ blood T cells expand clonally by week 6. Expansion of clones was among the lowest in partial responders at 0.1-3.0 mg/kg.

Patients were ruled out by autoimmune disease history or systemic immunosuppression. The data were produced by immunoSEQ multiplex PCR, yet TCRdb's version contains in-frame clones alone and is incomplete. The top ten clones hold approximately 2.3% of a sample with approximately 69,000 clones, about four fifths of them seen once. Regarding this clone: Its antigen is unknown.

Sequencing was performed on CD4+ or CD8+ T cells sorted from blood, taken in a trial of the OX40 agonist ivuxolimab. The genes are TRBV7-8 and TRBJ2-5; D remains ambiguous. This sequence was found in an adult with an advanced solid tumor such as melanoma, head and neck, liver or kidney cancer. Here the CDR3 DNA reads TGTGCCAGCAGCGTGTTTCAAGAGACCCAGTACTTC. Its translation is CASSVFQETQYF.